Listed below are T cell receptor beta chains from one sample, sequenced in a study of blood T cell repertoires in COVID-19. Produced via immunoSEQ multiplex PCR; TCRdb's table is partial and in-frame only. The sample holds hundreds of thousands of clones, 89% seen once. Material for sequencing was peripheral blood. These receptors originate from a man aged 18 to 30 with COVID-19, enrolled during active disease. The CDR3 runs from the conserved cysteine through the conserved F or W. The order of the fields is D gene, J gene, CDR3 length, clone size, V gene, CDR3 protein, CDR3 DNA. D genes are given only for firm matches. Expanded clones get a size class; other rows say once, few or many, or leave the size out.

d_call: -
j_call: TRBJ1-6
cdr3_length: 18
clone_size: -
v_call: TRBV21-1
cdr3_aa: CASSLLTNGTTINSPLHF
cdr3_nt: TGTGCCAGCAGCTTACTAACGAACGGGACAACTATCAATTCACCCCTCCACTTT

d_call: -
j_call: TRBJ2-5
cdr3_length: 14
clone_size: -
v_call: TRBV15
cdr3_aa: CATSRDRGAETQYF
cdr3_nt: TGTGCCACCAGCAGAGATCGGGGGGCTGAGACCCAGTACTTC

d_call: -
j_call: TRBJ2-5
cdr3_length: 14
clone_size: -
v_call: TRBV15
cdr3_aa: CATSRGGPQETQYF
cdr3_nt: TGTGCCACCAGCAGGGGGGGTCCGCAAGAGACCCAGTACTTC

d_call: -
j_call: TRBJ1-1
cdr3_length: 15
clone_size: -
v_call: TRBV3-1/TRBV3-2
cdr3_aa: CASSQEVGGRAEAFF
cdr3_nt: TGTGCCAGCAGCCAAGAGGTAGGGGGGAGGGCTGAAGCTTTCTTT

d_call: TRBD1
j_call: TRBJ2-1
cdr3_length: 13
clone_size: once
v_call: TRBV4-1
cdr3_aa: CASSQRQGNEQFF
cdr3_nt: TGCGCCAGCAGCCAAAGACAGGGGAATGAGCAGTTCTTC

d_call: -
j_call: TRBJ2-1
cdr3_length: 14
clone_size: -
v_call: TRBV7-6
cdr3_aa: CASSFDRGYNEQFF
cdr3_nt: TGTGCCAGCAGCTTTGATCGGGGTTACAATGAGCAGTTCTTC

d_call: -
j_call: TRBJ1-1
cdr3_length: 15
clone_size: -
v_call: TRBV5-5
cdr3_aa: CASSLLRGVGTEAFF
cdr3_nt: TGTGCCAGCAGTCTACTTCGGGGGGTTGGGACTGAAGCTTTCTTT

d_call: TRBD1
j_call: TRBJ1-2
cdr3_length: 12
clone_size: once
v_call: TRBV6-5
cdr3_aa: CASSQGVDGYTF
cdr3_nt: TGTGCCAGCAGTCAGGGGGTTGATGGCTACACCTTC

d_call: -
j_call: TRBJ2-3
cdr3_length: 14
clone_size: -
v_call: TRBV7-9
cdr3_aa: CASSSGVLTDTQYF
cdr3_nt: TGTGCCAGCAGCTCAGGGGTGTTAACAGATACGCAGTATTTT

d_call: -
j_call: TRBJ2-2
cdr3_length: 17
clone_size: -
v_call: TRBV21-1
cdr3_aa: CASSKGGQGSDTGELFF
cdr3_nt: TGTGCCAGCAGCAAAGGCGGACAGGGGTCTGACACCGGGGAGCTGTTTTTT

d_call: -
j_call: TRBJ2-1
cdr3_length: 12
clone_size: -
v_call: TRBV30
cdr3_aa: CAWSVAVGEQFF
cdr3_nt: TGTGCCTGGAGTGTCGCCGTCGGTGAGCAGTTCTTC

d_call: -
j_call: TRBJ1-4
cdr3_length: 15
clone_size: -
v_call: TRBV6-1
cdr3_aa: CASSERRGRGEKLFF
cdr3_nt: TGTGCCAGCAGTGAAAGACGAGGGAGGGGGGAAAAACTGTTTTTT

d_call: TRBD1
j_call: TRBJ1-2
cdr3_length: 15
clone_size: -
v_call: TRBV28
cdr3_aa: CASSTTGTANYGYTF
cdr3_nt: TGTGCCAGCAGTACCACCGGGACAGCGAACTATGGCTACACCTTC

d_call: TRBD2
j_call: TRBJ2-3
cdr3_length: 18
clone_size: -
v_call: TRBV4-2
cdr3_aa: CASSQELSGLAATDTQYF
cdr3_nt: TGTGCCAGCAGCCAAGAATTGTCGGGGCTAGCGGCTACAGATACGCAGTATTTT

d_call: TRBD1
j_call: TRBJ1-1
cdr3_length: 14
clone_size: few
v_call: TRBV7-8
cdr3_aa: CASSSQGGNTEAFF
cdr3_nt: TGTGCCAGCAGCTCACAGGGGGGTAACACTGAAGCTTTCTTT

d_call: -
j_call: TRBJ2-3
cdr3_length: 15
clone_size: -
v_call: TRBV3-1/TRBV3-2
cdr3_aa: CASSQESSAADTQYF
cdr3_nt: TGTGCCAGCAGCCAAGAGTCTAGCGCCGCAGATACGCAGTATTTT

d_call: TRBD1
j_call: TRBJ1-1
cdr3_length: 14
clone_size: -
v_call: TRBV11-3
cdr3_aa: CASSSDRVGTEAFF
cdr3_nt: TGTGCCAGCAGCTCGGACAGGGTCGGGACTGAAGCTTTCTTT

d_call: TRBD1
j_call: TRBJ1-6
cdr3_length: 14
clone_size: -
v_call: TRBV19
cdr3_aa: CASSMGQGESPLHF
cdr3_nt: TGTGCCAGTAGTATGGGACAGGGAGAGTCACCCCTCCACTTT

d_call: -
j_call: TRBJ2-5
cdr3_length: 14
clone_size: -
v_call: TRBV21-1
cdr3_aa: CASSKRAGRETQYF
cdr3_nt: TGTGCCAGCAGCAAAAGGGCAGGGCGGGAGACCCAGTACTTC

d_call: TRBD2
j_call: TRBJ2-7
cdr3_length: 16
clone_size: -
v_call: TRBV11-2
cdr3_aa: CASSFLPSGSSYEQYF
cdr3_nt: TGTGCCAGCAGCTTCCTCCCTAGCGGATCCTCCTACGAGCAGTACTTC

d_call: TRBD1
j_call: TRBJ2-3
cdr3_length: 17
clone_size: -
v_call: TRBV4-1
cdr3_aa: CASSQGGGTGGGDTQYF
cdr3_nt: TGCGCCAGCAGCCAAGGTGGCGGGACAGGGGGAGGGGATACGCAGTATTTT

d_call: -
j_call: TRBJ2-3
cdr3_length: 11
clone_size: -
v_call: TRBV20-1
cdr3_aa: CSALGTDTQYF
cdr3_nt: TGCAGTGCCCTAGGCACAGATACGCAGTATTTT

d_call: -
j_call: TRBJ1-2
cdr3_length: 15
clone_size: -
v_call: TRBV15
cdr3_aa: CATSRESGGDYGYTF
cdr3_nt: TGTGCCACCAGCAGAGAATCGGGGGGGGACTATGGCTACACCTTC

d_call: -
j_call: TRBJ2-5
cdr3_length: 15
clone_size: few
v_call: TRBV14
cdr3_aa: CASSPSVGVGETQYF
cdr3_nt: TGTGCCAGCAGCCCCAGTGTCGGAGTTGGGGAGACCCAGTACTTC

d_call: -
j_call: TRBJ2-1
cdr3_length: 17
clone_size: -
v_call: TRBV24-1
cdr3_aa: CATSESRPGQNHNEQFF
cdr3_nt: TGTGCCACCAGTGAGTCTAGACCCGGACAGAATCACAATGAGCAGTTCTTC

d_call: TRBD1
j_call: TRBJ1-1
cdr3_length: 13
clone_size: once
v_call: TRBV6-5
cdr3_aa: CASSLTGHTEAFF
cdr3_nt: TGTGCCAGCAGTTTGACAGGGCACACTGAAGCTTTCTTT

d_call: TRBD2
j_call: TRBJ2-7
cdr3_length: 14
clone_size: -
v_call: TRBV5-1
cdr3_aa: CASSPPHAGDEQYF
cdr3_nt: TGCGCCAGCAGCCCCCCGCACGCGGGGGACGAGCAGTACTTC

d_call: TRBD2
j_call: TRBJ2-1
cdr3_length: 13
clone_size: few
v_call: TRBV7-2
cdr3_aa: CASVAGDPNEQFF
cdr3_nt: TGTGCCAGCGTTGCGGGAGACCCCAATGAGCAGTTCTTC

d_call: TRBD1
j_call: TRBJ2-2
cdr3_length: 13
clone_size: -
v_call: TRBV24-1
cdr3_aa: CATQGQVAGELFF
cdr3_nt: TGTGCCACCCAGGGACAGGTGGCCGGGGAGCTGTTTTTT

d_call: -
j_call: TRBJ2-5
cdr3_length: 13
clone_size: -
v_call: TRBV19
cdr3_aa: CASSPLGGETQYF
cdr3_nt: TGTGCCAGTAGTCCTTTAGGAGGAGAGACCCAGTACTTC

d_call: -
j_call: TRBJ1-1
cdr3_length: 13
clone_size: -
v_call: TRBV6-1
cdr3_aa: CASSDQDSTEAFF
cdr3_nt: TGTGCCAGCAGTGACCAGGACAGCACTGAAGCTTTCTTT

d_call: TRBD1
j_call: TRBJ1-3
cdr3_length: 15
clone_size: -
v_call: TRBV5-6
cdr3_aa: CASRMEGASGNTIYF
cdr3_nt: TGTGCCAGCAGGATGGAGGGGGCCTCTGGAAACACCATATATTTT

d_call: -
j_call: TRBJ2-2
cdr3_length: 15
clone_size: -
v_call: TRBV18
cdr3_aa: CASSPYSSGTGELFF
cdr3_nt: TGTGCCAGCTCCCCCTACTCTTCAGGGACCGGGGAGCTGTTTTTT

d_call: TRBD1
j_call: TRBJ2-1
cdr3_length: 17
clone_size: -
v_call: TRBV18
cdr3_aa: CASSPPNRDRGYNEQFF
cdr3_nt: TGTGCCAGCTCACCACCAAATCGGGACAGGGGTTACAATGAGCAGTTCTTC

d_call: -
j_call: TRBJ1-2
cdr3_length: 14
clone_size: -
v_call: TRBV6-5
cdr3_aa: CASQGSPTGYGYTF
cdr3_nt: TGTGCCAGTCAGGGGTCACCAACAGGCTATGGCTACACCTTC

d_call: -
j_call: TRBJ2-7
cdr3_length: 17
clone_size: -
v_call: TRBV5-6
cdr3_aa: CASSVRVVGDTSYEQYF
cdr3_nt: TGTGCCAGCAGCGTCCGGGTTGTGGGGGACACAAGCTACGAGCAGTACTTC

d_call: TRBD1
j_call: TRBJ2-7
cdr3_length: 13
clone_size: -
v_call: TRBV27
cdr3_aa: CASRGDRAGEQYF
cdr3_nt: TGTGCCAGCAGAGGGGACAGGGCTGGCGAGCAGTACTTC

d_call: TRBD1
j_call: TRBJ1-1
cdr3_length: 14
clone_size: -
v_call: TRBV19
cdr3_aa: CASSGQGRNTEAFF
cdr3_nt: TGTGCCAGTAGTGGACAGGGTCGGAACACTGAAGCTTTCTTT

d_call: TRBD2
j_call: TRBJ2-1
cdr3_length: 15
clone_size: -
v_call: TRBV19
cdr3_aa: CASKPWGGEYNEQFF
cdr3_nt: TGTGCCAGTAAGCCTTGGGGAGGGGAGTACAATGAGCAGTTCTTC

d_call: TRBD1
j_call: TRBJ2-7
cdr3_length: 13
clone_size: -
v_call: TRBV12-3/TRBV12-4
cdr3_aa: CASSYQGAYEQYF
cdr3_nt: TGTGCCAGCAGTTACCAGGGGGCCTACGAGCAGTACTTC

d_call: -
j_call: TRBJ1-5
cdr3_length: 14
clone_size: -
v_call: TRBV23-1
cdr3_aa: CASTSTGGGQPQHF
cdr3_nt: TGCGCCAGCACTTCAACGGGGGGGGGTCAGCCCCAGCATTTT

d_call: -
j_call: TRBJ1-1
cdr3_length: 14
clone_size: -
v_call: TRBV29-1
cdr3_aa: CSVRDEGVNTEAFF
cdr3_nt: TGCAGCGTCCGGGACGAGGGGGTGAACACTGAAGCTTTCTTT

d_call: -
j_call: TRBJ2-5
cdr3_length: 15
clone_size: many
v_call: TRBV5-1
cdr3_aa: CASSPRPGGQETQYF
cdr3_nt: TGCGCCAGCAGCCCTCGGCCCGGAGGGCAAGAGACCCAGTACTTC

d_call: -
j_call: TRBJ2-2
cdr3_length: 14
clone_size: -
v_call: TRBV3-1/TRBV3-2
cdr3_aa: CASSQGVRTGELFF
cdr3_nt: TGTGCCAGCAGCCAAGGAGTTCGCACCGGGGAGCTGTTTTTT

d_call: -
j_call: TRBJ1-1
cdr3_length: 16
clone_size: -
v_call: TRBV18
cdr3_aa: CASSSSTGQMNTEAFF
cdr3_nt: TGTGCCAGCTCGTCGAGTACAGGGCAGATGAACACTGAAGCTTTCTTT

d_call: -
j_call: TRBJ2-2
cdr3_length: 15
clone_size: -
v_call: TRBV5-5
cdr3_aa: CASSPQGHNTGELFF
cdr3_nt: TGTGCCAGCAGCCCACAGGGACACAACACCGGGGAGCTGTTTTTT

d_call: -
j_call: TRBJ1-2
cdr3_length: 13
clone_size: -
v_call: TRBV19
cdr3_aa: CASIIRGIYGYTF
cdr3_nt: TGTGCCAGTATCATAAGGGGTATCTATGGCTACACCTTC

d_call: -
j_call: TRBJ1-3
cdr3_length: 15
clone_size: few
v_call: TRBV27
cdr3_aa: CASSPRRGPGNTIYF
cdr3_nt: TGTGCCAGCAGTCCCAGGAGGGGCCCTGGAAACACCATATATTTT

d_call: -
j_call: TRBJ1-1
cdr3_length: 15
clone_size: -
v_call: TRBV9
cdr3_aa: CASSPILGRDTEAFF
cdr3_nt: TGTGCCAGCAGCCCGATATTGGGGCGAGACACTGAAGCTTTCTTT

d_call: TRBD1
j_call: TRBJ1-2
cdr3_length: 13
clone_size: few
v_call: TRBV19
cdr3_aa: CASSIGTGGGYTF
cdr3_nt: TGTGCCAGTAGTATTGGGACAGGGGGCGGCTACACCTTC

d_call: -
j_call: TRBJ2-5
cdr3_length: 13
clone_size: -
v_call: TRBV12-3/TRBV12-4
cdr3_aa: CASSLLQGETQYF
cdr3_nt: TGTGCCAGCAGTTTGTTACAGGGCGAGACCCAGTACTTC

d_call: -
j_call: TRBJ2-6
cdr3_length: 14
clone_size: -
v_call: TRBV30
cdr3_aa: CAWMHGTGANVLTF
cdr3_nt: TGTGCCTGGATGCACGGGACTGGGGCCAACGTCCTGACTTTC